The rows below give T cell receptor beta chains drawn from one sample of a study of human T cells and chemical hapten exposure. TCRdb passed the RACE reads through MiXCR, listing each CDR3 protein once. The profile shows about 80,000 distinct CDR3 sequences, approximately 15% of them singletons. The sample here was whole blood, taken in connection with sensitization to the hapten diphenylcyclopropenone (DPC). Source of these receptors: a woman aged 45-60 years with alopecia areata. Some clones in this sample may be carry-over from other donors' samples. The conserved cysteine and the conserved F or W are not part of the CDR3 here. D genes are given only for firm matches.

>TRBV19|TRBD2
ASKAGTSADEQY
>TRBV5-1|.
ASSLAGQTEAF
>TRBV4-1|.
ASSPRASTWSDTEAF
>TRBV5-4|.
ASSLGGMNTEAF
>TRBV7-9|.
ASSSTSLNTGELF
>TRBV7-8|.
ASSRTGNYGYT
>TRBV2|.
ASSEEGYGYT
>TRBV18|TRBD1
ASSSDPGQIVYGYT
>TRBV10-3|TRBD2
AISEPAGRGTDTQY
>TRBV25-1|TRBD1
ASSIRRGQGVVEAF
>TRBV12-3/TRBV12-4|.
ASSREADTQY
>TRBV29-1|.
SVEWSGLLY
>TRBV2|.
ASSIRGASTGELF
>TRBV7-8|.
ASSFAFETQY
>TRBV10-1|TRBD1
ASSEGGLVEQY
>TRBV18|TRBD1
ASSDQPGQFTEAF
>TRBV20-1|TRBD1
SARGETGVTEAF
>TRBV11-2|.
ASSPGQGAF
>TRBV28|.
ASRRVSGNTIY
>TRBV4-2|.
ASSQDSRQNNYNEQF
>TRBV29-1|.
SVVVGAVNEQF
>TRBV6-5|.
ASSYGTRDNEQF
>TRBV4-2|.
ASSQDGTLDQETQY
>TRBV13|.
ASSLRGAEAF
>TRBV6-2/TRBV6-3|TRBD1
ASSYLTGTGFDNQPQH
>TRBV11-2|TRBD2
ASSFTAGTGELF
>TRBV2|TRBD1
ASTTGDGGQPQH
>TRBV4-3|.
ASSQDARGREKLF
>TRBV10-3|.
AISDGPYEQY
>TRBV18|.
ASLPDVGGPNEKLF
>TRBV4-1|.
ASSQDTDLKFSSGNTIY
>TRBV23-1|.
ASSQTGTAYEQY
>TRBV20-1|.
SARDQGYSEAF
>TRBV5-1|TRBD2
ASSAREGGAEQF
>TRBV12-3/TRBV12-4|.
ASSLQGVNTEAF
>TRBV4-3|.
ASSQDGGRETDTQY
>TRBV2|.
ASRPGYNEQF
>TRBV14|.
ASSIAGALAGELF
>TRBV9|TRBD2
ASSVATGLANEQF
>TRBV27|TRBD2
ASSLWREADCRCEQY
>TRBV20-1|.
SAPAALAEQETQY
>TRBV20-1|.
SASVNYGYT
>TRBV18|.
ATSLYNEQF
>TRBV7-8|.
ASSLGLGHTEAF
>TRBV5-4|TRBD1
ASSLAGGASYNEQF
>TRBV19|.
ASRWSNTGELF
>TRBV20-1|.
SASMGVAEAF
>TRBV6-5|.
ASSHVETQY
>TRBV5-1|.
ASSPFGGTVYEQY
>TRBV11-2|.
ASSEFSGANVLT
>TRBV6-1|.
ASSSSAERASSYEQY